This T cell receptor beta chain was retrieved from a study of T cells in Graves' hyperthyroidism and ophthalmopathy. This clonotype was picked up many times. What it binds is not known. V shed 5 bases and J shed 5 bases, with 18 bases lying between them. This CDR3 is 15 amino acids long. Germline V lookup: CDR1 MDHEN, CDR2 SYDVKM. From RNA transcripts, TCR beta CDR3 regions were amplified. The HTBI set primed first-round TCR CDR3 RT-PCR. TCRdb recomputed calls from the multiplex PCR reads with MiXCR, one row per CDR3 protein. The profile covers 250,000 to 300,000 distinct CDR3 sequences, with roughly 15% appearing a single time and 7.9% taken by the ten largest. Points from the study as a whole: A model of 13 V-J pairs discriminated ophthalmopathy from stable hyperthyroidism. Most thyroid clonotypes that were expanded above 0.001 also turned up in blood. Model output signaled ophthalmopathy a median roughly 6.1 months ahead of onset.

The clonotype comes from a woman aged 40 to 50 with Graves' hyperthyroidism. V usage is TRBV28 and J usage is TRBJ1-2; possible D gene TRBD1, 5 bases. The material sequenced was blood. CDR3 DNA: TGTGCCAGCAGTCCCTATGGGGCGCCCATTTATGGCTACACCTTC. Amino acid sequence: CASSPYGAPIYGYTF.